Listed here is a single T cell receptor beta chain. Antigen: not known. The data were taken from a study of shared clonotypes between healthy human individuals. For the study at large: Aged between 18 and 49, the donors were two women and a few men. Findings and limits, study-wide: Sorted-subset samples were not fully sequenced, rarefaction indicated.

The assay ran at deep level. Several immunoSEQ plates held equal portions of the genomic DNA taken from each subset. The protocol was immunoSEQ multiplex PCR, while the TCRdb copy is restricted to in-frame clones and leaves out a portion. Of approximately 2.3 million clones detected, roughly 93% appear once; the ten largest clones hold about 0.39%. Germline loops: CDR1 SGHNT, CDR2 YYREEE (reference sequence). The CDR3 spans 14 residues. V trimming: 5 bases; J trimming: 6 bases; junction bases outside the gene matches: 6. The sequence was collected from a man between 18 and 35 years old in good health. Some clones in this sample may be carry-over from other donors' samples. What was sequenced was naive CD4+ T cells from PBMCs. As for subset: CD45RA+ positively selected. This chain connects TRBV5-4 to TRBJ1-5, with 9 bases matching TRBD1. CDR3 sequence (DNA): TGTGCCAGCAGTTGGGACAGGGAAAGTCAGCCCCAGCATTTT. Translation gives CASSWDRESQPQHF. The full variable domain, its missing parts supplied by reference TRBV5-4 and TRBJ1-5, is ETGVTQSPTHLIKTRGQQVTLRCSSQSGHNTVSWYQQALGQGPQFIFQYYREEENGRGNFPPRFSGLQFPNYSSELNVNALELDDSALYLCASSWDRESQPQHFGDGTRLSIL.